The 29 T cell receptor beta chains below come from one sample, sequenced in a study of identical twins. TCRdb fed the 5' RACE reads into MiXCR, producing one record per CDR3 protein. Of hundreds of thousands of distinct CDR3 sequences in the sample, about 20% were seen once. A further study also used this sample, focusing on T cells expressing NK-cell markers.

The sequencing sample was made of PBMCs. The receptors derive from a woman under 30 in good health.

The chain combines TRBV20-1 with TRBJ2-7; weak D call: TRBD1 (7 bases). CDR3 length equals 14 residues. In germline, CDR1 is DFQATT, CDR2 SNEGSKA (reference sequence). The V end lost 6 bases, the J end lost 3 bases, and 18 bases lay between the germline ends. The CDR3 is CSAIRPGGYYEQYF. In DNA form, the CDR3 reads TGCAGTGCCATCAGGCCAGGGGGGTACTACGAGCAGTACTTC.

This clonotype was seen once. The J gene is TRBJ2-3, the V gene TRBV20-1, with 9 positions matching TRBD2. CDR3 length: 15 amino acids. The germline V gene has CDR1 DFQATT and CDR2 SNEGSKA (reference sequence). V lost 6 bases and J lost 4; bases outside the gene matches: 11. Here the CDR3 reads CSAPPRVAGADTQYF. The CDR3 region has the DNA TGCAGTGCCCCCCCCCGGGTAGCGGGAGCAGATACGCAGTATTTT.

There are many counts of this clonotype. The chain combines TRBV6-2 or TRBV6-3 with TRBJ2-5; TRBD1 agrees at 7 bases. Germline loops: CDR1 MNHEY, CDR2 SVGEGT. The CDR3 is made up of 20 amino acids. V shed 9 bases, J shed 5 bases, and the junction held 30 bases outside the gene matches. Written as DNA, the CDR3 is TGTGCCAGTAAGATAACCCCTATACGGGTGGACAGGCTTAAGTCCGAGACCCAGTACTTC. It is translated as CASKITPIRVDRLKSETQYF.

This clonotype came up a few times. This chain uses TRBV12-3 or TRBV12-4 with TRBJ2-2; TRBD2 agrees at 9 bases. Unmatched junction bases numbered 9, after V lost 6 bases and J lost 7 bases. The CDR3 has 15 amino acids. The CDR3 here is CASRARIAGVGELFF. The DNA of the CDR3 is TGTGCCAGCAGGGCCCGTATAGCGGGAGTCGGGGAGCTGTTTTTT.

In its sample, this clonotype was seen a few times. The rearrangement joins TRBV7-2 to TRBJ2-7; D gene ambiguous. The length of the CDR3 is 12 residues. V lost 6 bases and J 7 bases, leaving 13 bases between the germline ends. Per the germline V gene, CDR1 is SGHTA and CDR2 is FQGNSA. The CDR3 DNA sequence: TGTGCCAGCAGTTTTAATTTTGGTGAGCAGTACTTC. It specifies CASSFNFGEQYF.

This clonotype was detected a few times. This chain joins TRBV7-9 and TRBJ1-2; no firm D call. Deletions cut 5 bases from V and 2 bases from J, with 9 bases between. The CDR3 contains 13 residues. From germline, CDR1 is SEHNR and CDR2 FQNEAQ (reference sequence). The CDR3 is CASSRSDNYGYTF. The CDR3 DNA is TGTGCCAGCAGCCGATCGGACAACTATGGCTACACCTTC.

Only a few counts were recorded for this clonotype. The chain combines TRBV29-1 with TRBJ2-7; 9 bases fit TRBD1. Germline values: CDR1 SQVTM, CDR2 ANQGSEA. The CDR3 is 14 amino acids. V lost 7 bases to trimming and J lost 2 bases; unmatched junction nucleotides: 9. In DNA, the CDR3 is TGCAGCGCCGGTAGGGGACAGGGAACCTACGAGCAGTACTTC. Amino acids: CSAGRGQGTYEQYF.

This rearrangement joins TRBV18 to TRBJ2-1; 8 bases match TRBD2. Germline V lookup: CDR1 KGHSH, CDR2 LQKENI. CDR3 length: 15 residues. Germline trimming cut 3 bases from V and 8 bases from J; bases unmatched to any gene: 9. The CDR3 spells CASSPSGLEADEQFF. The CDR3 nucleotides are TGTGCCAGCTCACCCTCGGGACTAGAGGCCGATGAGCAGTTCTTC.

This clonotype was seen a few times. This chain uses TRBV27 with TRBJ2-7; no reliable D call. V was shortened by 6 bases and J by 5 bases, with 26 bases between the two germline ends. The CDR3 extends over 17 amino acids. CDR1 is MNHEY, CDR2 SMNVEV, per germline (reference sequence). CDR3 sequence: CASRLPGRVPDIHEQYF. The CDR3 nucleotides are TGTGCCAGCAGACTCCCCGGTCGAGTCCCAGACATCCACGAGCAGTACTTC.

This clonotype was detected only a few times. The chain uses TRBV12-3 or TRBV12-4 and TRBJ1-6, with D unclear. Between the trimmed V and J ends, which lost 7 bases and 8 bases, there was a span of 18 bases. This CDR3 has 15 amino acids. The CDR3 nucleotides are TGTGCCAGCACCCGGACTGGAACGGGCTATTCACCCCTCCACTTT. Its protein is CASTRTGTGYSPLHF.

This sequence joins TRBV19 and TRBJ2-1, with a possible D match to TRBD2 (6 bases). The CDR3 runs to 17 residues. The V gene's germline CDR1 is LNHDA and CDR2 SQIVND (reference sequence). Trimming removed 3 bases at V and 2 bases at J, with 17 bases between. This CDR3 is CASSISEGPRAYNEQFF. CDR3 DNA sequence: TGTGCCAGTAGTATTTCGGAGGGACCCCGGGCCTACAATGAGCAGTTCTTC. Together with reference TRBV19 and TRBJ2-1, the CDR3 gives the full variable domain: DGGITQSPKYLFRKEGQNVTLSCEQNLNHDAMYWYRQDPGQGLRLIYYSQIVNDFQKGDIAEGYSVSREKKESFPLTVTSAQKNPTAFYLCASSISEGPRAYNEQFFGPGTRLTVL.

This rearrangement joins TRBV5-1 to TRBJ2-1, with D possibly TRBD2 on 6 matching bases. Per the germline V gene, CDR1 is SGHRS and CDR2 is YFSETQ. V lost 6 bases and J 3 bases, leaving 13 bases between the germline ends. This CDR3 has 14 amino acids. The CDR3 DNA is TGCGCCAGCACCGCGTCGGGGGACTACAATGAGCAGTTCTTC. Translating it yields CASTASGDYNEQFF.

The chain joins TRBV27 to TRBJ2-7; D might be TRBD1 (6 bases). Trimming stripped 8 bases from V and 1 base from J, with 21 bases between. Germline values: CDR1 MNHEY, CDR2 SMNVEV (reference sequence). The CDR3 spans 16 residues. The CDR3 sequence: CASRGQSAGVSYEQYF. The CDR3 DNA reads TGTGCCAGCCGTGGCCAGTCGGCAGGGGTGTCCTACGAGCAGTACTTC.

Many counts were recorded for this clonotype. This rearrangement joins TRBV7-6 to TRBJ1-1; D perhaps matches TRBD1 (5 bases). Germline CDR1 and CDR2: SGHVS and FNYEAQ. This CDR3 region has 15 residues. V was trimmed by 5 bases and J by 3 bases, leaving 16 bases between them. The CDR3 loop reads CASSRRGRRYTEAFF. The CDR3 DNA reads TGTGCCAGCAGCAGAAGGGGCAGGCGATACACTGAAGCTTTCTTT.

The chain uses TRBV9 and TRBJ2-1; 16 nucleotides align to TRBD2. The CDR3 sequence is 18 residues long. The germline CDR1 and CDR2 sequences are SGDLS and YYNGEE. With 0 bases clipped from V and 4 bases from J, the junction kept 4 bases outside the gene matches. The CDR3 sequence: CASSVVEGLAGGYNEQFF. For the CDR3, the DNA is TGTGCCAGCAGCGTAGTTGAGGGACTAGCGGGAGGGTACAATGAGCAGTTCTTC. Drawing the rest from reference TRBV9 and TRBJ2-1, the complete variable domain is DSGVTQTPKHLITATGQRVTLRCSPRSGDLSVYWYQQSLDQGLQFLIQYYNGEERAKGNILERFSAQQFPDLHSELNLSSLELGDSALYFCASSVVEGLAGGYNEQFFGPGTRLTVL.

The CDR3: CAIRGTGTEQFF. The CDR3 DNA reads TGTGCCATCAGAGGGACAGGGACTGAGCAGTTCTTC. The chain has TRBV10-3 and TRBJ2-1; TRBD1 aligns across 9 bases. Looked up from germline, CDR1 is ENHRY and CDR2 is SYGVKD. The ends lost 6 bases at V and 9 bases at J; junction bases unmatched: 3. The CDR3 has 12 amino acids.

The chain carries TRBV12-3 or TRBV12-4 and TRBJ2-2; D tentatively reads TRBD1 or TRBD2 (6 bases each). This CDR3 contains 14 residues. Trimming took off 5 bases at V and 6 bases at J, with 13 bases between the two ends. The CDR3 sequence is CASSRGEWSGELFF. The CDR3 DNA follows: TGTGCCAGCAGTAGGGGGGAGTGGTCCGGGGAGCTGTTTTTT.

The CDR3 DNA reads TGCAGTGCGGGGCAACAGGGGAAGGCTGAAGCTTTCTTT. This gives the protein CSAGQQGKAEAFF. The V call is TRBV20-1, the J call TRBJ1-1; 7 nucleotides line up with TRBD1. The CDR3 is 13 amino acids. J was trimmed by 6 bases and V by 6 bases; bases with no gene match: 10. Germline-derived CDR1 and CDR2 are DFQATT and SNEGSKA (reference sequence).

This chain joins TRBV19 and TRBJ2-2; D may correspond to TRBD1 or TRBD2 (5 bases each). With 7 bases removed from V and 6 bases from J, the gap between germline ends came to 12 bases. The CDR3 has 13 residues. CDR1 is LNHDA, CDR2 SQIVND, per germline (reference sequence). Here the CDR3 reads CASIAQGPGELFF. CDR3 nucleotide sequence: TGTGCCAGTATCGCCCAGGGACCCGGGGAGCTGTTTTTT.

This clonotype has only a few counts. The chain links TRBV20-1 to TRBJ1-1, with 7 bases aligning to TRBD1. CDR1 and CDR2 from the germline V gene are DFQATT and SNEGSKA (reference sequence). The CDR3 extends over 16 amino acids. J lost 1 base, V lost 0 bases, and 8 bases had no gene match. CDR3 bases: TGCAGTGCTAGAGAGAACTCGGGACAGTCGAACACTGAAGCTTTCTTT. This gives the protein CSARENSGQSNTEAFF.

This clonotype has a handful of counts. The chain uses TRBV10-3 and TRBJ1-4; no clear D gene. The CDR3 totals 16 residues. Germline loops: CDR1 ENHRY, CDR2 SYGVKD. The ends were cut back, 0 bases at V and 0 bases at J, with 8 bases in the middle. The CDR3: CAISESRSSTNEKLFF. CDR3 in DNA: TGTGCCATCAGTGAGTCGAGAAGTTCAACTAATGAAAAACTGTTTTTT.

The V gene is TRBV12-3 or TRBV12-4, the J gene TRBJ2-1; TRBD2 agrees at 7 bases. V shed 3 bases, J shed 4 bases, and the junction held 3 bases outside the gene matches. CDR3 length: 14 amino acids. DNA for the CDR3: TGTGCCAGCAGTTTGGGGGACTATTACAATGAGCAGTTCTTC. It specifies CASSLGDYYNEQFF.

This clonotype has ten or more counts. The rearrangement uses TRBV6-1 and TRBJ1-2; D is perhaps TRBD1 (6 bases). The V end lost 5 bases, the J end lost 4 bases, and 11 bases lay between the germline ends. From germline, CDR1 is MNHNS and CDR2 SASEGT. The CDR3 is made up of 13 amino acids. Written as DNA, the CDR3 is TGTGCCAGCAGTATGACAGGCCCCTATGGCTACACCTTC. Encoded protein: CASSMTGPYGYTF.

CDR3 sequence: CASSLIGGAVNEQFF. The CDR3 DNA reads as TGTGCCAGCAGCTTAATTGGGGGGGCAGTTAATGAGCAGTTCTTC. This chain joins TRBV7-2 and TRBJ2-1; D is possibly TRBD2 (7 bases). The CDR3 contains 15 residues. Trimming removed 2 bases at V and 7 bases at J, with 15 bases between. Germline V gene data show CDR1 as SGHTA and CDR2 as FQGNSA. The complete variable domain, with remaining parts taken from reference TRBV7-2 and TRBJ2-1, reads GAGVSQSPSNKVTEKGKDVELRCDPISGHTALYWYRQSLGQGLEFLIYFQGNSAPDKSGLPSDRFSAERTGGSVSTLTIQRTQQEDSAVYLCASSLIGGAVNEQFFGPGTRLTVL.

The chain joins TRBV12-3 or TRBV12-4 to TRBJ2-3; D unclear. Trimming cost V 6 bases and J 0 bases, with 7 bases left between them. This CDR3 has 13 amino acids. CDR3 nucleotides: TGTGCCAGCAGCATTAAGAGCACAGATACGCAGTATTTT. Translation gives CASSIKSTDTQYF.

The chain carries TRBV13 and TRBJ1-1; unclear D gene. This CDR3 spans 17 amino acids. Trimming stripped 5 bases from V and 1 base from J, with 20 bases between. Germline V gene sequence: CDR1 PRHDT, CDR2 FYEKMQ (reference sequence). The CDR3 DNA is TGTGCCAGCAGCGCGTTTCTGTCCACCCTTCCGAACACTGAAGCTTTCTTT. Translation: CASSAFLSTLPNTEAFF.

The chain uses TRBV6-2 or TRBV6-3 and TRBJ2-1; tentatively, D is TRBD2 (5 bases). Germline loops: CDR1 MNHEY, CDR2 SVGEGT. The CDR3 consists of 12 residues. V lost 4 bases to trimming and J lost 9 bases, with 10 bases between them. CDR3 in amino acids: CASSFMRVEQFF. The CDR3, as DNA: TGTGCCAGCAGTTTCATGAGGGTTGAGCAGTTCTTC.

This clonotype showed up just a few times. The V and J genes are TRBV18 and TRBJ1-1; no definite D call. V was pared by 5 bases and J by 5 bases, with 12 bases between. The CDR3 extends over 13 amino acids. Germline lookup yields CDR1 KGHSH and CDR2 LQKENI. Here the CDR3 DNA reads TGTGCCAGCTCAAAGGGCGAGGGTACTGAAGCTTTCTTT. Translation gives CASSKGEGTEAFF.

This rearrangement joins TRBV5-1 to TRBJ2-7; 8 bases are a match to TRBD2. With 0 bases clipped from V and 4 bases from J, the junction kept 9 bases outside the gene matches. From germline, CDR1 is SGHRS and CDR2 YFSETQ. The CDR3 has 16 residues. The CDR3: CASSLASGSFGYEQYF. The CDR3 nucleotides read TGCGCCAGCAGCTTGGCCAGCGGGAGTTTTGGGTACGAGCAGTACTTC.